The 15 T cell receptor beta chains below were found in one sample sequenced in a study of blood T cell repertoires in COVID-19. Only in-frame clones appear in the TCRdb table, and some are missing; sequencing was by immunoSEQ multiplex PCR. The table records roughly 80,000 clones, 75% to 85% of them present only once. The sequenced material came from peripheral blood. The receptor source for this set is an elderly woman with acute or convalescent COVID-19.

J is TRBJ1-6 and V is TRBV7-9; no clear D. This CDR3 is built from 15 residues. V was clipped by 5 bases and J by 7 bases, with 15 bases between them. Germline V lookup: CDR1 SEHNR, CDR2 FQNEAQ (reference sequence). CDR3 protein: CASSEAGSGNSPLHF. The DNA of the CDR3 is TGTGCCAGCAGCGAAGCAGGTTCAGGCAATTCACCCCTCCACTTT. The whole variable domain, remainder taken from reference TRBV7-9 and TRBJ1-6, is DTGVSQNPRHKITKRGQNVTFRCDPISEHNRLYWYRQTLGQGPEFLTYFQNEAQLEKSRLLSDRFSAERPKGSFSTLEIQRTEQGDSAMYLCASSEAGSGNSPLHFGNGTRLTVT.

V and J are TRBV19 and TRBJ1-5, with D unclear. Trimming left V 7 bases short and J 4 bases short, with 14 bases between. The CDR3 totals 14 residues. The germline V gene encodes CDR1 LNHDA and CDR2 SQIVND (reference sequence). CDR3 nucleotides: TGTGCCAGTACCCCAACTTACGATAATCAGCCCCAGCATTTT. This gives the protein CASTPTYDNQPQHF.

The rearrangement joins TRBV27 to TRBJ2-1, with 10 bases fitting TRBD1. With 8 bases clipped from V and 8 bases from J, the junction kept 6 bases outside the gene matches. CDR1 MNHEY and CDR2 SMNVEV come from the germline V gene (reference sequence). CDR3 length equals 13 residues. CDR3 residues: CASGDRGWDEQFF. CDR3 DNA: TGTGCCAGCGGGGACAGGGGATGGGATGAGCAGTTCTTC.

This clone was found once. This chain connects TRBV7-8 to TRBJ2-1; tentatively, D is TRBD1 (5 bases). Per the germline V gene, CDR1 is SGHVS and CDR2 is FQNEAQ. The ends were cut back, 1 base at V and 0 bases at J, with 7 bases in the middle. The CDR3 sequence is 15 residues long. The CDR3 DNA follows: TGTGCCAGCAGCTTAGGGACAACCTCCTACAATGAGCAGTTCTTC. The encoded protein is CASSLGTTSYNEQFF.

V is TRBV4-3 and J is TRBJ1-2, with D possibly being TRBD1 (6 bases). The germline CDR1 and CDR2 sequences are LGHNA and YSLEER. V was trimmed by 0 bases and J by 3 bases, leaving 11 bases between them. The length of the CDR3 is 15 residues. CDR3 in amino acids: CASSQDSGVDYGYTF. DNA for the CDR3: TGCGCCAGCAGCCAAGATTCAGGGGTAGACTATGGCTACACCTTC.

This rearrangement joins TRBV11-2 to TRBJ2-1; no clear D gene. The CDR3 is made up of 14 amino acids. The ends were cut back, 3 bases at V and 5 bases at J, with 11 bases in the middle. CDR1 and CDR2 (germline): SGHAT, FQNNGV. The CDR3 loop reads CASSFLAANNEQFF. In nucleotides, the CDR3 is TGTGCCAGCAGCTTCCTCGCGGCAAACAATGAGCAGTTCTTC.

Here the CDR3 DNA reads TGTGCCAGCAGTTACTCGTCGGGGGTTGAAACTGAAGCTTTCTTT. Translating gives CASSYSSGVETEAFF. The V gene is TRBV6-5, the J gene TRBJ1-1, with TRBD1 as a possible D gene (5 bases). The CDR3 length is 15 residues. V was pared by 0 bases and J by 5 bases, with 13 bases between. The germline V gene has CDR1 MNHEY and CDR2 SVGAGI.

The CDR3 spells CASSLRQGSINEQFF. The CDR3 coding sequence is TGTGCCAGCAGCTTAAGGCAGGGGAGTATCAATGAGCAGTTCTTC. The rearrangement joins TRBV7-3 to TRBJ2-1; tentatively, D is TRBD1 (6 bases). The CDR3 covers 15 residues. With 1 base removed from V and 6 bases from J, the gap between germline ends came to 13 bases. In germline, CDR1 is SGHTA, CDR2 FQGTGA.

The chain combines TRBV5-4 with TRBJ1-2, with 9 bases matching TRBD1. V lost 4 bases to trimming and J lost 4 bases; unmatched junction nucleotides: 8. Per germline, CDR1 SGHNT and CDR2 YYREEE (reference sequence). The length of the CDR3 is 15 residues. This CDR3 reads CASSVTGTGSYGYTF. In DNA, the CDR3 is TGTGCCAGCAGCGTTACCGGGACAGGGTCCTATGGCTACACCTTC.

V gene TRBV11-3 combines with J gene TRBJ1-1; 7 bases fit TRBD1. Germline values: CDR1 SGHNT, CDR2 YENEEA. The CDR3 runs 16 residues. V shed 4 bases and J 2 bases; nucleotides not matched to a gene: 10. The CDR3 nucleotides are TGTGCCAGCAGCTCGAGCCGGGACAGTGATAACACTGAAGCTTTCTTT. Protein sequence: CASSSSRDSDNTEAFF.

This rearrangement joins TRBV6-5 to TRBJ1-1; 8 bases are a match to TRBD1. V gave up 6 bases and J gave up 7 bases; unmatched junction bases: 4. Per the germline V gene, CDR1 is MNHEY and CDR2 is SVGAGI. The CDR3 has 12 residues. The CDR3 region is CASRNRGGEAFF. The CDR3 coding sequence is TGTGCCAGCAGGAACAGGGGGGGTGAAGCTTTCTTT.

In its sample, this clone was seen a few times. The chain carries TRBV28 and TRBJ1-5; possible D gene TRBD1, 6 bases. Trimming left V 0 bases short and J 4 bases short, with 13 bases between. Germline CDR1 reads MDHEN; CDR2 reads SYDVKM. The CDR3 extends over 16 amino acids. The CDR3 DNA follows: TGTGCCAGCAGTTTATGGGCAGGGGCAGATAATCAGCCCCAGCATTTT. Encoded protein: CASSLWAGADNQPQHF. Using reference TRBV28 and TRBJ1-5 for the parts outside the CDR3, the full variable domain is DVKVTQSSRYLVKRTGEKVFLECVQDMDHENMFWYRQDPGLGLRLIYFSYDVKMKEKGDIPEGYSVSREKKERFSLILESASTNQTSMYLCASSLWAGADNQPQHFGDGTRLSIL.

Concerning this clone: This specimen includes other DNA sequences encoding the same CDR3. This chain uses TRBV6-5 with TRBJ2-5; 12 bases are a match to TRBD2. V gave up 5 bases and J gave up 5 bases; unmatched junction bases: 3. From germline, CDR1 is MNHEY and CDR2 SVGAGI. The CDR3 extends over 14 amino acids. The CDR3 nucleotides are TGTGCCAGCAGTCCGGGACTAGCGGGCGAGACCCAGTACTTC. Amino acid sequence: CASSPGLAGETQYF.

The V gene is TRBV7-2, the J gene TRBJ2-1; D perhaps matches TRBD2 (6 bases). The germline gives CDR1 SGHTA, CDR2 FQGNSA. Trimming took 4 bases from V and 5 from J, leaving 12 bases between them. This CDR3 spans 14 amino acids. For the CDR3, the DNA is TGTGCCAGCAGCTCGTTGGCGGGAAACAATGAGCAGTTCTTC. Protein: CASSSLAGNNEQFF.

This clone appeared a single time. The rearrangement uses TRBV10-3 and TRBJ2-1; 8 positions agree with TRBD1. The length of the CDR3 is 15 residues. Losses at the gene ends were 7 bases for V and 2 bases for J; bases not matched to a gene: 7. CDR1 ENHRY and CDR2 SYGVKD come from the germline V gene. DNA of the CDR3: TGTGCCATCAAAGGACAGGGTACAACCTACAATGAGCAGTTCTTC. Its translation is CAIKGQGTTYNEQFF.